This TCR beta chain was documented in a study of blood T cells in healthy people across ages. The CDR3 runs 15 residues. The V and J ends lost 2 bases and 4 bases respectively, with 12 bases between them. Germline CDR1 and CDR2: MNHEY and SVGEGT. This clonotype was counted a single time. Its antigen remains unknown. A sample-barcoded 5' primer and a J-beta primer mix were used in a second PCR of roughly 7 to 12 cycles. TCRdb ran MiXCR on the 5' RACE reads and lists one entry per CDR3 protein. Of about 580,000 distinct CDR3 sequences in the sample, roughly 48% were seen once. The study, taken as a whole, reports: Naive T cell percentage by flow cytometry tracked strongly with beta diversity.

Source material: blood. The TCR originated in a man older than 75 in good health. V usage is TRBV6-2 or TRBV6-3 and J usage is TRBJ1-5; D is possibly TRBD1 (6 bases). In nucleotides, the CDR3 is TGTGCCAGCAGTTACCTTCGGACAGAAAATCAGCCCCAGCATTTT. Amino acids: CASSYLRTENQPQHF.